This TCR beta chain was profiled in a study of identical twins (dated by TCRdb to 2016 to 2018). As for the study more broadly: To test whether fetal clonotypes persist, the study used deep sequencing on TCR alpha and beta repertoires from monozygotic twins, unrelated adults of various ages, and cord blood. Replicate twin experiments were performed at different times using different library preparation protocols to rule out contamination. On the study overall, not on this receptor specifically: Excess twin sharing in beta out-of-frame sequences was weaker because fewer shared sequences lowered the signal-to-noise ratio. Because the same donors could not be followed over many years, the conclusions depended on cross-sectional statistical analysis. Zero-insertion analyses could be partly confounded by invariant T cells such as MAIT and iNKT, though diverse VJ usage argued against such confounding for most clonotypes. Compared with coincidental sharing between unrelated individuals, an excess of low generation-probability sequences was observed among out-of-frame TCR alpha sequences shared between twins. Abundant cord blood beta clonotypes carried fewer insertions; young adult naive repertoires showed a weaker similar trend, while memory repertoires showed none. Recombination models systematically underestimated out-of-frame TCR alpha sharing in monozygotic twins but agreed with sharing between unrelated individuals.

CDR1 SEHNR and CDR2 FQNEAQ were looked up in the germline V gene (reference sequence). The CDR3 runs 14 residues from the cysteine to the phenylalanine. The DNA shown is the 42-base CDR3, in frame from base 1. V loses 6 bases, J loses 5 bases, and the germline ends lie 16 bases apart. The library was produced with 5' RACE. The sample was run on an Illumina HiSeq 2000. A universal primer binding site was introduced by template switching, and a unique molecular identifier was present in the final cDNA, enabling accurate counting of TCR cDNA molecules. Specific primers in the conserved constant-segment region were used to synthesize first-strand cDNA for the TCR alpha and beta chains. To control for contamination, every cDNA library was double barcoded, receiving both a SMART-Mk sample barcode and Illumina barcodes. Two successive PCR steps introduced TruSeq adapter sequences along with Illumina sample barcodes. Sequencing of the TCR alpha and beta cDNA libraries was done on the Illumina HiSeq platform using custom primers. In the original analysis: MiGEC was used to process raw reads and extract unique molecular identifiers, and MiXCR was used to find CDR3 positions. Recombination models were inferred per individual with the repgenHMM and IGoR tools using an EM algorithm. Shared clonotypes were analyzed with the tcR package in R, and sharing was normalized by the product of cloneset sizes. To study raw recombination free of thymic and clonal selection effects, out-of-frame nonproductive sequences were analyzed. TCRdb redid the processing of the public reads, applying fastp at Q25 and MiXCR, and retained in-frame beta chains. Records with the same CDR3 protein are collapsed into one entry carrying the most frequent genes and DNA. The authors' filters were not applied to this entry. This sample holds about 530,000 distinct CDR3 sequences; approximately 20% were observed only once. The ten largest account for about 0.48% of the sample.

Every donor was a healthy Caucasian. Three pairs of female monozygotic twins, all aged about 18 to 30 years, were included in the twin cohort. Positive isolation kits from Invitrogen were used to isolate the CD4+ and CD8+ T cell populations. A few counts support this clonotype. Its antigen is still unknown. Nothing much larger sits one base from this clone, and base qualities are not available. The sample also formed part of further work on yellow fever vaccine responses in identical twins. The second study's paper adds: According to the authors, in identical twins the way T cells responded to vaccination appeared partly convergent and partly personalized. Focusing on identical twins, the study followed the T cell clones that responded to the vaccine, and did so with precision.

The TCR was taken from a woman aged 18-30 years in good health. The sequenced sample consisted of CD4+ T cells sorted from blood. The chain joins TRBV7-9 to TRBJ1-1, and perhaps TRBD1 as D gene, on 5 matching bases. The CDR3 region has the sequence CASRGTVGRTEAFF. Read as DNA, the sequence is TGTGCCAGCAGGGGGACGGTCGGAAGGACTGAAGCTTTCTTT.